This is a list of T cell receptor beta chains from one sample in a study of blood T cell repertoires in COVID-19. Assay: immunoSEQ multiplex PCR; the TCRdb copy retains only in-frame clones and omits some. The sample records approximately 170,000 clones, 89% being singletons. Sequencing was performed on peripheral blood. These receptors all stem from a man aged 18 to 30 who had recovered from COVID-19. The CDR3 runs from the conserved cysteine through the conserved F or W. The D gene is left open where the match is weak. The size of a clone is reported for some rows only, either as once, few or many, or as a class for expanded clones.

CDR3 DNA	CDR3 protein	V gene	clone size	D gene	J gene
TGTGCCAGCAGCCTACGGACAGGGACCACTGAAGCTTTCTTT	CASSLRTGTTEAFF	TRBV3-1/TRBV3-2	NA	TRBD1	TRBJ1-1
TGTGCCAGCAGCTTGGACGGGAACTATGGCTACACCTTC	CASSLDGNYGYTF	TRBV5-4	NA	NA	TRBJ1-2
TGCGCCAGCAGCTTGTTACAGGGGGCCGGTAATTCACCCCTCCACTTT	CASSLLQGAGNSPLHF	TRBV5-1	NA	TRBD1	TRBJ1-6
TGTGCCACCGGGGGACAGGTGAACACTGAAGCTTTCTTT	CATGGQVNTEAFF	TRBV10-3	NA	TRBD1	TRBJ1-1
TGTGCCAGTAGTATCACCGGGACTAGCGGCCAAGAGACCCAGTACTTC	CASSITGTSGQETQYF	TRBV19	NA	TRBD2	TRBJ2-5
TGTGCCAGCAGTGTAATCGGACAGGGGCTTGGCTACACCTTC	CASSVIGQGLGYTF	TRBV28	NA	TRBD1	TRBJ1-2
TGTGCCAGCAGTTCGGAGGGGCGCGAGCAGTACTTC	CASSSEGREQYF	TRBV6-5	NA	NA	TRBJ2-7
TGCGCCAGCAGCGTGGACGGGATGAACACTGAAGCTTTCTTT	CASSVDGMNTEAFF	TRBV5-1	NA	NA	TRBJ1-1
TGTGCCAGCAGCTTGACAGGGGGAAAAATATCGGGACTAGCGGGAGGAGGGGAGACCCAGTACTTC	CASSLTGGKISGLAGGGETQYF	TRBV7-3	NA	TRBD2	TRBJ2-5
TGTGCCAGCAGTCTTCTTAATCAGCCCCAGCATTTT	CASSLLNQPQHF	TRBV28	NA	NA	TRBJ1-5
TGTGCCAGTAGTATAAAGGGGTATGACGAGCAGTACTTC	CASSIKGYDEQYF	TRBV19	NA	NA	TRBJ2-7
TGTGCCAGCAGCTTAGGGGGGGACCTAGCGGGAGGGATGGATACGCAGTATTTT	CASSLGGDLAGGMDTQYF	TRBV11-2	NA	TRBD2	TRBJ2-3
TGTGCCAGCAGCTTGGGCAGGGGGCCGGAAACTTTCTTT	CASSLGRGPETFF	TRBV5-4	few	TRBD1	TRBJ1-1
TGCAGCGTGGTACAGGGGGGCATGAACACTGAAGCTTTCTTT	CSVVQGGMNTEAFF	TRBV29-1	NA	TRBD1	TRBJ1-1
TGTGCCAGCAGTTTAGGGCAGGCGTATGGCTACACCTTC	CASSLGQAYGYTF	TRBV27	once	NA	TRBJ1-2
TGTGCCAGCAGTTTTAGCTCTGGGGCCAACGTCCTGACTTTC	CASSFSSGANVLTF	TRBV6-2/TRBV6-3	NA	NA	TRBJ2-6
TGTGCCAGCAGCTGGGTATTCGACAGTTTGAACACTGAAGCTTTCTTT	CASSWVFDSLNTEAFF	TRBV5-6	NA	NA	TRBJ1-1
TGTGCCACCAGCCCCCTCCTAGCGGGATCACAAGAGACCCAGTACTTC	CATSPLLAGSQETQYF	TRBV15	once	TRBD2	TRBJ2-5
TGTGCCAGCAGCATGACAGGGGGCGGTGATGAAAAACTGTTTTTT	CASSMTGGGDEKLFF	TRBV9	NA	TRBD1	TRBJ1-4
TGTGCCAGCAGCCAAGATGGCCGGGTGGCCGAGCAGTTCTTC	CASSQDGRVAEQFF	TRBV4-2	once	NA	TRBJ2-1
TGTGCCAGCAGCTGGAGGGGGCGGGAGACCCAGTACTTC	CASSWRGRETQYF	TRBV11-2	NA	NA	TRBJ2-5
TGTGCCAGCAGTGCCCAAACCGGGACAGGGCTGGAAAAACTGTTTTTT	CASSAQTGTGLEKLFF	TRBV6-6	NA	TRBD1	TRBJ1-4
TGTGCCAGCAGCTACGACAGGGGAACATACAATGAGCAGTTCTTC	CASSYDRGTYNEQFF	TRBV7-3	NA	TRBD1	TRBJ2-1
TGTGCCAGCAGCGGCGGGTACAGGGGATGGAACACTGAAGCTTTCTTT	CASSGGYRGWNTEAFF	TRBV11-2	NA	TRBD1	TRBJ1-1
TGTGCCAGCAGCTTGCGAGCGGGAGCCTACGAGCAGTACTTC	CASSLRAGAYEQYF	TRBV5-8	NA	TRBD2	TRBJ2-7
TGTGCCAGCAGCCCCCGAGCCTTCGCGGCGAGGGTCTTC	CASSPRAFAARVF	TRBV7-2	NA	NA	TRBJ2-1
TGTGCCAGCAGCTTACAGCCAGGAACCTATGGCTACACCTTC	CASSLQPGTYGYTF	TRBV7-3	NA	NA	TRBJ1-2
TGTGCCAGTAGCCGCGACAGGGGTTCACCCCTCCACTTT	CASSRDRGSPLHF	TRBV19	NA	TRBD1	TRBJ1-6
TGTGCCAGCAGTGAATACGAGTATAGCAATCAGCCCCAGCATTTT	CASSEYEYSNQPQHF	TRBV6-1	NA	NA	TRBJ1-5
TGCGCCAGCAGCCAAGGTCCCCGGGATCCCCGGCGGAACGAGCAGTACTTC	CASSQGPRDPRRNEQYF	TRBV4-1	NA	NA	TRBJ2-7
TGTGCCAGCTCACCGCGCTCGACAGTCTCCTACAATGAGCAGTTCTTC	CASSPRSTVSYNEQFF	TRBV18	NA	NA	TRBJ2-1
TGCGCCAGCAGCTTTTCGGTGCAGACGGGAGACTCTGGAAACACCATATATTTT	CASSFSVQTGDSGNTIYF	TRBV5-1	NA	NA	TRBJ1-3
TGTGCCAGCAGGACTCCGGGACAGGGTAATCGGCGGGAGCTGTTTTTT	CASRTPGQGNRRELFF	TRBV7-9	NA	TRBD1	TRBJ2-2
TGTGCCAGCAGCCGATGGGGGGGACTAGCGGGAGATACGCAGTATTTT	CASSRWGGLAGDTQYF	TRBV5-4	NA	TRBD2	TRBJ2-3
TGCGCCAGCAGCTTGGGTCGCCTGAGTTTAGCAGAGACCCAGTACTTC	CASSLGRLSLAETQYF	TRBV5-1	once	NA	TRBJ2-5
TGTGCCAGTAGTTCCCGACAGGTTACTGGCAATGAGCAGTTCTTC	CASSSRQVTGNEQFF	TRBV19	NA	NA	TRBJ2-1
TGTGCCAGCAGTCGGACAGGGTCCCATGAGCAGTTCTTC	CASSRTGSHEQFF	TRBV6-2/TRBV6-3	NA	TRBD1	TRBJ2-1